This T cell receptor (beta chain) was documented in a study of cytomegalovirus exposure and HLA in healthy donors. The sample holds one count of this clone. A multiplex PCR was run with 60 Vbeta primers and 13 Jbeta primers. As originally analysed: The authors later counted roughly 87 million unique TCR beta chains, about 11 million of them shared. This table comes from immunoSEQ multiplex PCR, and its TCRdb copy is limited to in-frame clones, with some not included. The DNA was the basis for D and trimming; V, J and clone size are from that table. The table has 160,000 or so clones, 80% seen once; the top ten hold roughly 10%. V lost 4 bases to trimming and J lost 8 bases; unmatched junction nucleotides: 2. CDR3 length: 12 residues. The germline V gene encodes CDR1 MNHNS and CDR2 SASEGT.

The chain couples TRBV6-1 to TRBJ2-1, with 7 bases aligning to TRBD1. Sequencing was done on a sample of PBMCs. The source of this sequence is a man aged 18 to 30 in good health and CMV-seropositive. The CDR3: CASSATGDEQFF. CDR3 bases: TGTGCCAGCAGTGCCACAGGGGATGAGCAGTTCTTC.